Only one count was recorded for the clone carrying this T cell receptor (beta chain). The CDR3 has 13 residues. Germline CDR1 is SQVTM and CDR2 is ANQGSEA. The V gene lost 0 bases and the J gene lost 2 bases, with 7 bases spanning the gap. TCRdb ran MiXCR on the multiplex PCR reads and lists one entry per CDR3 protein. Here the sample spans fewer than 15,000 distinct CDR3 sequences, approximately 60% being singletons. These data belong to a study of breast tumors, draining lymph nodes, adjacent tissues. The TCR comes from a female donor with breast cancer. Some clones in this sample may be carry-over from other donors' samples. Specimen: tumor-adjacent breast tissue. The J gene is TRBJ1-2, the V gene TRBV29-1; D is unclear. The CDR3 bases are TGCAGCGTTGAAGATACAGAGAACTATGGCTACACCTTC. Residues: CSVEDTENYGYTF. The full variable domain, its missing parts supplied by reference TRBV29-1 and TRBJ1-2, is SAVISQKPSRDICQRGTSLTIQCQVDSQVTMMFWYRQQPGQSLTLIATANQGSEATYESGFVIDKFPISRPNLTFSTLTVSNMSPEDSSIYLCSVEDTENYGYTFGSGTRLTVV.